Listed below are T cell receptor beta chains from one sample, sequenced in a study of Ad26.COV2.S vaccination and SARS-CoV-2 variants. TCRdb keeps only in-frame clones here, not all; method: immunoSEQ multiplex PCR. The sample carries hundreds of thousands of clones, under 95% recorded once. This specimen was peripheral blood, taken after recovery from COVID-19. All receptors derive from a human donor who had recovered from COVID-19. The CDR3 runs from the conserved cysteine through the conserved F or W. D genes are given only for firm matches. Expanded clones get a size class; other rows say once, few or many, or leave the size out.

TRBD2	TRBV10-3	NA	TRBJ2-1	CAISESRNGGDEQFF	TGTGCCATCAGTGAGTCAAGGAACGGGGGGGACGAGCAGTTCTTC
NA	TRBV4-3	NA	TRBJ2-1	CASSQDYQRASSYNEQFF	TGCGCCAGCAGCCAAGATTACCAGCGGGCGAGCTCCTACAATGAGCAGTTCTTC
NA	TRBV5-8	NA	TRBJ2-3	CASSLAQGTDTQYF	TGTGCCAGCAGCTTGGCGCAGGGTACAGATACGCAGTATTTT
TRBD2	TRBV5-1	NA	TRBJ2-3	CASSFGLAGDTDTQYF	TGCGCCAGCAGCTTTGGACTAGCGGGGGACACAGATACGCAGTATTTT
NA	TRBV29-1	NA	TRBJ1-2	CSVDLWAGDFRANYGYTF	TGCAGCGTTGATTTGTGGGCAGGGGACTTCCGAGCTAACTATGGCTACACCTTC
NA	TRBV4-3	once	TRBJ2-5	CASSLGVGQETQYF	TGCGCCAGCAGCCTAGGGGTTGGCCAAGAGACCCAGTACTTC
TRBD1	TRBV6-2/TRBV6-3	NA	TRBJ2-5	CASSHSLGQIQETQYF	TGTGCCAGCAGTCATAGCCTGGGACAGATCCAAGAGACCCAGTACTTC
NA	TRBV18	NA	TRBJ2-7	CASSPRLDEQYF	TGTGCCAGCTCACCAAGGTTGGACGAGCAGTACTTC
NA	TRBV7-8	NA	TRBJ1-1	CASSSTPQGIGAAEAFF	TGTGCCAGCAGCTCAACCCCGCAGGGGATCGGCGCGGCTGAAGCTTTCTTT
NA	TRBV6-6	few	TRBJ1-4	CASSYQGKLFF	TGTGCCAGCAGTTACCAAGGAAAACTGTTTTTT
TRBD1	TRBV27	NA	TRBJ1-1	CASSLDRGGGTEAFF	TGTGCCAGCAGTTTGGACAGGGGAGGGGGCACTGAAGCTTTCTTT
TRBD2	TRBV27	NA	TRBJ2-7	CASSPQPLAGRTYEQYF	TGTGCCAGCAGTCCCCAACCCCTAGCGGGGCGAACCTACGAGCAGTACTTC
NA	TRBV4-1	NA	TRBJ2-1	CASSQQPGGRQLNNEQFF	TGCGCCAGCAGCCAACAACCCGGGGGCCGGCAGCTCAACAATGAGCAGTTCTTC
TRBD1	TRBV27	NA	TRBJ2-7	CASSLGQGTYEQYF	TGTGCCAGCAGTTTAGGACAGGGAACCTACGAGCAGTACTTC
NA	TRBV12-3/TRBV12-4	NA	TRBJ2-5	CASSPTSRETQYF	TGTGCCAGCAGCCCGACTAGTAGAGAGACCCAGTACTTC
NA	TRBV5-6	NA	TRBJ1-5	CASSFWNQPQHF	TGTGCCAGCAGCTTCTGGAATCAGCCCCAGCATTTT
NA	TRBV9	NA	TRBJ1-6	CASSVSPTYNSPLHF	TGTGCCAGCAGCGTTAGCCCCACCTATAATTCACCCCTCCACTTT
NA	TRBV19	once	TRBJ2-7	CASSGTVSYEQYF	TGTGCCAGTAGTGGGACGGTTTCCTACGAGCAGTACTTC
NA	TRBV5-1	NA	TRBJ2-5	CASSFGSVFQETQYF	TGCGCCAGCAGCTTCGGATCAGTTTTCCAAGAGACCCAGTACTTC
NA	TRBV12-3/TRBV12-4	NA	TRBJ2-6	CASSLRVVLTF	TGTGCCAGCAGTTTAAGAGTCGTCCTGACTTTC
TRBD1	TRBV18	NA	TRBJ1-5	CASTAGQGHNQPQHF	TGTGCCAGCACAGCCGGACAGGGCCACAATCAGCCCCAGCATTTT
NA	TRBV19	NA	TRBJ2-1	CASSPLLGRNEQFF	TGTGCCAGTAGTCCCCTTTTAGGCCGCAATGAGCAGTTCTTC
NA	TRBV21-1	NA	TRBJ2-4	CASSTLGRLQPKNIQYF	TGTGCCAGCAGCACTCTAGGACGGCTCCAACCCAAAAACATTCAGTACTTC